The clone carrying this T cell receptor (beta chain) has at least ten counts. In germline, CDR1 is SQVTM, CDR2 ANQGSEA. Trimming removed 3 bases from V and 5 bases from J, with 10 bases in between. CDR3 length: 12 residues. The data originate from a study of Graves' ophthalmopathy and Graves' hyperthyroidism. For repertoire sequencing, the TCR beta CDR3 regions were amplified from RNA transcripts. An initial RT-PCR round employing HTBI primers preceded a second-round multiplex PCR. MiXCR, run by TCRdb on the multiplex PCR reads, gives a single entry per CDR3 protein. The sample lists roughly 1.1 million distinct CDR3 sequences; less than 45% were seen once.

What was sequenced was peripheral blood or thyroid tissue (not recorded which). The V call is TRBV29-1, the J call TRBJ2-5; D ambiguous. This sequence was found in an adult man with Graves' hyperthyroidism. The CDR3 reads CSVERVKETQYF. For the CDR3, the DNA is TGCAGCGTTGAGCGAGTTAAGGAGACCCAGTACTTC.